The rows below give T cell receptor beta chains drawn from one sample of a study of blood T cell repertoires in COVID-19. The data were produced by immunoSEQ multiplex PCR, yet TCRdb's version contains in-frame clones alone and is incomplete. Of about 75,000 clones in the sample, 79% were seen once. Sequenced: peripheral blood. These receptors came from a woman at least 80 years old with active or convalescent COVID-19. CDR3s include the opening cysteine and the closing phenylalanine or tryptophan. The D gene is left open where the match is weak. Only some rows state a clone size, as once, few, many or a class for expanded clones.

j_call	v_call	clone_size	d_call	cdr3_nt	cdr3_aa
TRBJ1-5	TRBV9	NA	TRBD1	TGTGCCAGCAGCGCCGAAGACAGGGGACCCCAGCATTTT	CASSAEDRGPQHF
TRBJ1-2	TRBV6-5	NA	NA	TGTGCCAGCAAGAGGGCCGGGGGAGGCTACACCTTC	CASKRAGGGYTF
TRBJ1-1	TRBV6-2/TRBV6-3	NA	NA	TGTGCCAGCAGTTACGGATGGGTCCCAGGCCACACTGAAGCTTTCTTT	CASSYGWVPGHTEAFF
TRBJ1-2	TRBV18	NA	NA	TGTGCCAGCTCACCGACAGGACAACCTAACTATGGCTACACCTTC	CASSPTGQPNYGYTF
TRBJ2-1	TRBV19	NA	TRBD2	TGTGCCAGTAGTTTGGGACTAACAAATGAGCAGTTCTTC	CASSLGLTNEQFF
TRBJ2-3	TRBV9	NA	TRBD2	TGTGCCAGTTCTCGCGGGGGGGCAGCGGATACGCAGTATTTT	CASSRGGAADTQYF
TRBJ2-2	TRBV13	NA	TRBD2	TGTGCCAGCAGCTTCACTAGCGGGGAAGAGGCCGGGGAGCTGTTTTTT	CASSFTSGEEAGELFF
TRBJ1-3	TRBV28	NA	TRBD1	TGTGCCAGCAGTTTGCTAGGACAGGCCGGCTCTGGAAACACCATATATTTT	CASSLLGQAGSGNTIYF
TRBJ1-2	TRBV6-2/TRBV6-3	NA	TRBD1	TGTGCCAGCAGTAAAAGGGACAGCGGCTACACCTTC	CASSKRDSGYTF
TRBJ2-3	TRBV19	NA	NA	TGTGCCAGTAGTGTCCGGGACTCGCAGTATTTT	CASSVRDSQYF
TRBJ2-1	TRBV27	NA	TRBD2	TGTGCCAGCAGTACACGGACTAGAAGCGGCTACAATGAGCAGTTCTTC	CASSTRTRSGYNEQFF
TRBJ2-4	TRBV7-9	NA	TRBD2	TGTGCCAGCAGCAGAAGGACTAGCGGGGGCGGAATAAACATTCAGTACTTC	CASSRRTSGGGINIQYF
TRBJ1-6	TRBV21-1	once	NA	TGTGCCAGCAGCACTCCAGGGCGTACACCCCTCCACTTT	CASSTPGRTPLHF
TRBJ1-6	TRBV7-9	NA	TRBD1	TGTGCCAGCGGAGAGACAGGGGGCTACGGTCCACCCCTCCACTTT	CASGETGGYGPPLHF
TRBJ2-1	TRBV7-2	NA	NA	TGTGCCAGCAGCTCGACTAGTTCGGGTGAGCAGTTCTTC	CASSSTSSGEQFF
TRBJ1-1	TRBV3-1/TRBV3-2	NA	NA	TGTGCCAGCAGACATAAGAACACTGAAGCTTTCTTT	CASRHKNTEAFF
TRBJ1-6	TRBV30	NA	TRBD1	TGTGCCTGGAGTCCGACGGACAGGGTGAGCTCACCCCTCCACTTT	CAWSPTDRVSSPLHF
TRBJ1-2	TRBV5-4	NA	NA	TGTGCCAGCAGCTCGGCAAAGCAGGGGACCCACTATGGCTACACCTTC	CASSSAKQGTHYGYTF
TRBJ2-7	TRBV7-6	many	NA	TGTGCCAGCAGCTCCCGAAGCATAGGGGGGGTCGAGCAGTACTTC	CASSSRSIGGVEQYF
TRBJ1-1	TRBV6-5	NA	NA	TGTGCCAGCAGTTACGGGAGTCGGATGAACACTGAAGCTTTCTTT	CASSYGSRMNTEAFF
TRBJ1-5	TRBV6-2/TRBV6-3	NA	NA	TGTGCCAGCAGTTACGCAGGGTTCGGTCAGCCCCAGCATTTT	CASSYAGFGQPQHF
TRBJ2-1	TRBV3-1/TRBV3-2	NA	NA	TGTGCCAGCAGCCAAGTTTTACAGGAGCAGTTCTTC	CASSQVLQEQFF
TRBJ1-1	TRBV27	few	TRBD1	TGTGCCAGCATGGACAGGTTAGTGAACACTGAAGCTTTCTTT	CASMDRLVNTEAFF
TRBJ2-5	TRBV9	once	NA	TGTGCCAGCAGCGTACTTCCCCAAGAGACCCAGTACTTC	CASSVLPQETQYF
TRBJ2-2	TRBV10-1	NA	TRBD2	TGCGCCAGCAGGGGAACGGAAACTAGCGGGAGGAAAGTCCCCGGGGAGCTGTTTTTT	CASRGTETSGRKVPGELFF
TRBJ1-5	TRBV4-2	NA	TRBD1	TGTGCCAGCAGCCAGGGACAGAGTTATCAGCCCCAGCATTTT	CASSQGQSYQPQHF
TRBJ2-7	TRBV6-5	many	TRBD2	TGTGCCAGCAGTTCCCAAGCCGGGACTAGCGGCTACGAGCAGTACTTC	CASSSQAGTSGYEQYF
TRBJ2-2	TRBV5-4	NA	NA	TGTGCCAGCAGCTGGGGCGTCGGGGAGCTGTTTTTT	CASSWGVGELFF
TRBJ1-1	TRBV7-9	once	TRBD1	TGTGCCAGCAGCGGGGACAGGGGGTTGACTGAAGCTTTCTTT	CASSGDRGLTEAFF
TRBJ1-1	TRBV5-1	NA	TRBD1	TGCGCCAGCAGCCAGGGACAGGGGAATCTCAACACTGAAGCTTTCTTT	CASSQGQGNLNTEAFF
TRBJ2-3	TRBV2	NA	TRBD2	TGTGCCTTTCGGGGGATGGCGGGAGCGCGCACAGATACGCAGTATTTT	CAFRGMAGARTDTQYF
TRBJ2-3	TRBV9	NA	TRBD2	TGTGCCAGCAGCGTAGCGCGGGAGACAGATACGCAGTATTTT	CASSVARETDTQYF
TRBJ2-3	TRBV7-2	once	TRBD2	TGTGCCAGCAGCTTGGGACCACCGGGACTAGTCACAGATACGCAGTATTTT	CASSLGPPGLVTDTQYF
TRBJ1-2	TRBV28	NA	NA	TGTGCCAGCAGTTTCCTGGGGGGATCGAGTGGCTACACCTTC	CASSFLGGSSGYTF
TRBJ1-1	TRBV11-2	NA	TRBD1	TGTGCCAGCAGCTTAGTCCCAGGGGGCTCGGCTTTCTTT	CASSLVPGGSAFF
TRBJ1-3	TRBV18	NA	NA	TGTGCCAGCTCACCACAAAGGTCGGGTCCCGATGGAAACACCATATATTTT	CASSPQRSGPDGNTIYF